The 4 T cell receptor beta chains presented below share a single source sample, sequenced in a study of OX40 agonist ivuxolimab in advanced cancers. Assay: immunoSEQ multiplex PCR; the TCRdb copy retains only in-frame clones and omits some. Seen here are about 73,000 clones, around 89% observed once, and the top ten hold approximately 9.9%. The material was CD4+ or CD8+ T cells sorted from blood, obtained in a trial of the OX40 agonist ivuxolimab. These receptors came from an adult with an advanced solid tumor such as melanoma, head and neck, liver or kidney cancer.

The chain carries TRBV9 and TRBJ2-3; TRBD2 aligns across 9 bases. Looked up from germline, CDR1 is SGDLS and CDR2 is YYNGEE. CDR3 length: 15 residues. V trimming: 3 bases; J trimming: 0 bases; junction bases outside the gene matches: 2. The CDR3 is CASSAGLASTDTQYF. The CDR3 DNA follows: TGTGCCAGCAGCGCCGGACTAGCGAGCACAGATACGCAGTATTTT.

This rearrangement joins TRBV30 to TRBJ2-3; D is unclear. CDR1 GTSNPN and CDR2 SVGIG come from the germline V gene (reference sequence). Trimming removed 4 bases at V and 0 bases at J, with 8 bases between. This CDR3 contains 13 residues. The CDR3 loop is CAWNLGSTDTQYF. For the CDR3, the DNA is TGTGCCTGGAACCTTGGTAGCACAGATACGCAGTATTTT.

The rearrangement links TRBV2 to TRBJ2-7; D is possibly TRBD1 or TRBD2 (5 bases each). Deletions cut 6 bases from V and 5 bases from J, with 20 bases between. Per the germline V gene, CDR1 is SNHLY and CDR2 is FYNNEI. The CDR3 has 15 residues. Written as DNA, the CDR3 is TGTGCCAGCAGGTTTTATCGAAGGGGTAGCGACGAGCAGTACTTC. Its translation is CASRFYRRGSDEQYF.

The chain employs TRBV9 and TRBJ2-7, with D hard to call. Germline CDR1 is SGDLS and CDR2 is YYNGEE. The V end lost 4 bases, the J end lost 9 bases, and 17 bases lay between the germline ends. The CDR3 covers 13 residues. CDR3 DNA sequence: TGTGCCAGCAGCCCGGACGGTATAACGGGGCAGTACTTC. Its protein is CASSPDGITGQYF. The complete variable domain, with remaining parts taken from reference TRBV9 and TRBJ2-7, reads DSGVTQTPKHLITATGQRVTLRCSPRSGDLSVYWYQQSLDQGLQFLIQYYNGEERAKGNILERFSAQQFPDLHSELNLSSLELGDSALYFCASSPDGITGQYFGPGTRLTVT.